The present T cell receptor (beta chain) was sequenced within a study of CD8 T cells in ankylosing spondylitis. Study conclusions and caveats: For ankylosing spondylitis blood, a TCR beta motif of about eight highly homologous variants appeared characteristic.

CDR3 length: 17 residues. The germline V gene has CDR1 SQVTM and CDR2 ANQGSEA. V dropped 5 bases and J dropped 7 bases, with 26 bases sitting between them. This clonotype has ten or more counts. Its antigen is as yet unknown. Preparation of TCR beta libraries was done by quantitative 5'-RACE with molecular barcodes. TCRdb recomputed calls from the 5' RACE reads with MiXCR, one row per CDR3 protein. The sample includes fewer than 150,000 distinct CDR3 sequences, about 7.3% of them seen just once. Specimen: blood, either unsorted or a sorted T cell fraction (not recorded which). V usage is TRBV29-1 and J usage is TRBJ2-2; D might be TRBD2 (5 bases). The TCR was taken from a female donor with ankylosing spondylitis or in good health (not recorded which). The CDR3, as DNA: TGCAGCGTTACCCCTAGCACATCTCCCTTCGGTGGCGGGGAGCTGTTTTTT. Translating it yields CSVTPSTSPFGGGELFF.